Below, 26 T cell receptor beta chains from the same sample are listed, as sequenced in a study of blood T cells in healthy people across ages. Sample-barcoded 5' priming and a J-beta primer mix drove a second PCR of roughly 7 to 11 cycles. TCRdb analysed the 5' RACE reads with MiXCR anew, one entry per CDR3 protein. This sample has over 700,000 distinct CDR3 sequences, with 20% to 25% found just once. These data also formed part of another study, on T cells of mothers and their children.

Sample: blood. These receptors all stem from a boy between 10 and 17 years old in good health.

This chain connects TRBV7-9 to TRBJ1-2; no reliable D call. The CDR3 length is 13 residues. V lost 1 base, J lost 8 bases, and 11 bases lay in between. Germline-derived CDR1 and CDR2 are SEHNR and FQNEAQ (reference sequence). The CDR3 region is CASSLDGQNGYTF. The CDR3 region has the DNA TGTGCCAGCAGCTTAGACGGTCAGAACGGCTACACCTTC.

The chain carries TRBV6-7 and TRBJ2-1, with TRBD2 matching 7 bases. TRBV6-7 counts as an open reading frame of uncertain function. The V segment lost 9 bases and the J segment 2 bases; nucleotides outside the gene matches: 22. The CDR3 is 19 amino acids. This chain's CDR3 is CASKSAGRRGGSPYNEQFF. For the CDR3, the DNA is TGTGCCAGTAAATCAGCGGGACGAAGGGGAGGGAGCCCCTACAATGAGCAGTTCTTC.

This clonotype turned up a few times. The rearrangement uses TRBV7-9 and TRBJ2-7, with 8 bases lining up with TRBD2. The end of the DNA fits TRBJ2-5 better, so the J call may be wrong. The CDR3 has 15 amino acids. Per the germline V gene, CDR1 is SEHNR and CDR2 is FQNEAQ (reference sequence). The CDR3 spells CASSLVLLAEETQYF. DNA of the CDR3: TGTGCCAGCAGCTTAGTCCTACTAGCGGAAGAGACCCAGTACTTC.

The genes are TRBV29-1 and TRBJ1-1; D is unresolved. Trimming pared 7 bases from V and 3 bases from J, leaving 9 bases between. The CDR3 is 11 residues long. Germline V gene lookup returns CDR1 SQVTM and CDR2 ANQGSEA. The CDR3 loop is CSGRRDTEAFF. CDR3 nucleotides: TGCAGCGGCAGGAGGGACACTGAAGCTTTCTTT.

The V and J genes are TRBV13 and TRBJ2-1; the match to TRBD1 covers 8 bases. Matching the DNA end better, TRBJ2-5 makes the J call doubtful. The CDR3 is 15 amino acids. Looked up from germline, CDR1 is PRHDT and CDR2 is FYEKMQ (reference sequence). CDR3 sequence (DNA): TGTGCCAGCGGACACAGGGGGTTAATCCAAGAGACCCAGTACTTC. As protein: CASGHRGLIQETQYF.

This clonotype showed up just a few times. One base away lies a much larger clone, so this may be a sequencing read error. The DNA for the CDR3 is TGTGCCAGCAGTTTTTGGGAAGGGTTCTACAATGAGCAGCTCTTC. Its protein product is CASSFWEGFYNEQLF. This chain uses TRBV6-6 with TRBJ2-1; D unresolved. Germline values: CDR1 MNHNY, CDR2 SVGAGI (reference sequence). CDR3 length: 15 residues.

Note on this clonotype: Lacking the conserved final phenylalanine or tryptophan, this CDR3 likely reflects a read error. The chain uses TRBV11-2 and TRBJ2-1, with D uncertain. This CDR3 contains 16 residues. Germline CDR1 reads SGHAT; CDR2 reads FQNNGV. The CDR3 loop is CASSLDPESSNNEQFL. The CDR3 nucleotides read TGTGCCAGCAGCTTAGATCCGGAGAGCTCCAACAATGAGCAGTTCCTC.

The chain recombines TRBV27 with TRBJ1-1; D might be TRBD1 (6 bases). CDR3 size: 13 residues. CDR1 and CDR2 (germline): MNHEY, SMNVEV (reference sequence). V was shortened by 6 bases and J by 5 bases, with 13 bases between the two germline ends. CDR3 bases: TGTGCCAGCAGCACGGCACAGGGTACTGAAGCTTTCTTT. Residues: CASSTAQGTEAFF.

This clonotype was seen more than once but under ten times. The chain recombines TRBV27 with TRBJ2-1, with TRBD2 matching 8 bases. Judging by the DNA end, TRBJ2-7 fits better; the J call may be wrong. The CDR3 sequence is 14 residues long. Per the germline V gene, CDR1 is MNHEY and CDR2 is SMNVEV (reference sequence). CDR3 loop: CASKAGEEGYEQYF. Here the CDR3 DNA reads TGTGCCAGCAAAGCGGGAGAGGAGGGTTACGAGCAGTACTTC.

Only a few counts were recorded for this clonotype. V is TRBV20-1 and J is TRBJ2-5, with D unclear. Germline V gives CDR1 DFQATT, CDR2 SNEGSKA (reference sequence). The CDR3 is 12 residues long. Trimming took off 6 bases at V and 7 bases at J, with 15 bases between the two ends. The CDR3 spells CSAPPLVGTQYF. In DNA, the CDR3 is TGCAGTGCCCCCCCACTGGTCGGGACCCAGTACTTC.

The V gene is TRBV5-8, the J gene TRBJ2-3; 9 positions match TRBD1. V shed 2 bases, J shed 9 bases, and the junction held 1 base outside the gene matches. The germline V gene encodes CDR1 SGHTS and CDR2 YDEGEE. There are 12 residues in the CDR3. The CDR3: CASSFGTGTQYF. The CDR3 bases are TGTGCCAGCAGCTTTGGGACAGGGACGCAGTATTTT.

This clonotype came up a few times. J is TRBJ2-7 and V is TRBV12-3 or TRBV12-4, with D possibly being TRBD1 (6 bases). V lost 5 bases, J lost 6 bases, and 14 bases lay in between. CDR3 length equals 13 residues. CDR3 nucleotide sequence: TGTGCCAGCAGTCCCTTGGACAGAGCCGAGCAGTACTTC. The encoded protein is CASSPLDRAEQYF.

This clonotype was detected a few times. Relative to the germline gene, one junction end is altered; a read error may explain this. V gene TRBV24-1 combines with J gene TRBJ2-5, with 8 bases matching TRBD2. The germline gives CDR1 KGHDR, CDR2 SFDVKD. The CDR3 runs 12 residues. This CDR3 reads CATTGVRGLGVF. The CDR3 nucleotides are TGTGCCACCACCGGAGTGAGGGGACTAGGTGTCTTC.

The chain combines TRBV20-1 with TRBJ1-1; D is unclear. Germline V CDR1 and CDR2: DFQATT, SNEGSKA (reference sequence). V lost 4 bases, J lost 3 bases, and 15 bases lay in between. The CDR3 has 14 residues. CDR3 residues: CSANGRPSYTEAFF. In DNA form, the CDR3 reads TGCAGTGCTAACGGCCGTCCCTCGTACACTGAAGCTTTCTTT.

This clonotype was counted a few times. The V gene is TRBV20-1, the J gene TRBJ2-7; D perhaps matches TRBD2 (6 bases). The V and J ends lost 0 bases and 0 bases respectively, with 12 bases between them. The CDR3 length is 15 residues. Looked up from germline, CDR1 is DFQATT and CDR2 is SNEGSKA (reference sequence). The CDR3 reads CSARDRGLGSYEQYF. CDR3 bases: TGCAGTGCTAGAGATAGGGGACTGGGCTCCTACGAGCAGTACTTC.

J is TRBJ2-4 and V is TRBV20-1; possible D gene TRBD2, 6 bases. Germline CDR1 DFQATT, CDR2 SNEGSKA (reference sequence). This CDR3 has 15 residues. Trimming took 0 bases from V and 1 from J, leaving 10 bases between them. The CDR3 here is CSARDSGEAKNIQYF. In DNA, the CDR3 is TGCAGTGCTAGAGATTCGGGGGAGGCCAAAAACATTCAGTACTTC.

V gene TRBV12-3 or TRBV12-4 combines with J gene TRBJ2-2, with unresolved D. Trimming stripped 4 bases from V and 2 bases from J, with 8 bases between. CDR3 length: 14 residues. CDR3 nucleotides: TGTGCCAGCAGTTCCGGATTCAACACCGGGGAGCTGTTTTTT. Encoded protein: CASSSGFNTGELFF.

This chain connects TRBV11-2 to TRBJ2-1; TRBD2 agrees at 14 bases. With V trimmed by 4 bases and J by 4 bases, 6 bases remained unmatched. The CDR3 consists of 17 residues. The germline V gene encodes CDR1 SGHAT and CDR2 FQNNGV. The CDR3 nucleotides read TGTGCCAGCAGCTCATCCGGGACTAGCGGGGGTTACAATGAGCAGTTCTTC. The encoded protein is CASSSSGTSGGYNEQFF.

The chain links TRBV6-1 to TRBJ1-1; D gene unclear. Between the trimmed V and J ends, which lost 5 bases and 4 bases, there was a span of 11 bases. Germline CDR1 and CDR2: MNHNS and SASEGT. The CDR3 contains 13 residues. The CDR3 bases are TGTGCCAGCAGTAAAGGTGGCAGCACTGAAGCTTTCTTT. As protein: CASSKGGSTEAFF.

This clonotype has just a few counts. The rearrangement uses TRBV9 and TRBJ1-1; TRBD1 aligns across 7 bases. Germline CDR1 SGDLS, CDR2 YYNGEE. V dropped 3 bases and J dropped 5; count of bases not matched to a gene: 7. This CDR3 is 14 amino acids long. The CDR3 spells CASSADRVETEAFF. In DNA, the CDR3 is TGTGCCAGCAGCGCCGACAGGGTTGAGACTGAAGCTTTCTTT. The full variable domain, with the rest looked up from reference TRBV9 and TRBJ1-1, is DSGVTQTPKHLITATGQRVTLRCSPRSGDLSVYWYQQSLDQGLQFLIQYYNGEERAKGNILERFSAQQFPDLHSELNLSSLELGDSALYFCASSADRVETEAFFGQGTRLTVV.

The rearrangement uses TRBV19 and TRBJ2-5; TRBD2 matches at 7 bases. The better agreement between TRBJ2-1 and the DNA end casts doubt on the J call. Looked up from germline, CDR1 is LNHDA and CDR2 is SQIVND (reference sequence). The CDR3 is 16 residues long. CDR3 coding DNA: TGTGCCACTACAGAGGTACCTAGCGGCATGTACAATGAGCAGTTCTTC. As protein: CATTEVPSGMYNEQFF.

The CDR3 loop reads CATSRDASGGQETQYF. The CDR3 bases are TGTGCCACCAGCAGAGACGCTAGCGGGGGACAAGAGACCCAGTACTTC. J is TRBJ2-5 and V is TRBV15; 10 nucleotides align to TRBD2. The length of the CDR3 is 16 residues. Looked up from germline, CDR1 is LNHNV and CDR2 is YYDKDF (reference sequence). J gave up 2 bases and V 0 bases, and 3 bases lay outside the gene matches.

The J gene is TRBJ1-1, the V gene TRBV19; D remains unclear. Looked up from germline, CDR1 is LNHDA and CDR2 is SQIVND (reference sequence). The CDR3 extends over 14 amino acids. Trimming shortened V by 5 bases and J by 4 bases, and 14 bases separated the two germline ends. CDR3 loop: CASSLGGSSTEAFF. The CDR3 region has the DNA TGTGCCAGTAGTCTGGGCGGGTCGAGCACTGAAGCTTTCTTT.

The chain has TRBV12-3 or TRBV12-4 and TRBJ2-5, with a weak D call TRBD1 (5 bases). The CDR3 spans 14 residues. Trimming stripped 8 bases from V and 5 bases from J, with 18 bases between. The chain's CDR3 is CASGPYQGGETQYF. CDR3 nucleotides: TGTGCCAGCGGTCCCTATCAGGGTGGGGAGACCCAGTACTTC.

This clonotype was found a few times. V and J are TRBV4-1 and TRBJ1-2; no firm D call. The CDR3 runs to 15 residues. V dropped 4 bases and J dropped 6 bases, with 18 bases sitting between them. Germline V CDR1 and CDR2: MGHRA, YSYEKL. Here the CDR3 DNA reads TGCGCCAGCAGCCCACGCCACCCAAGGGCGGATGGCTACACCTTC. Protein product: CASSPRHPRADGYTF.

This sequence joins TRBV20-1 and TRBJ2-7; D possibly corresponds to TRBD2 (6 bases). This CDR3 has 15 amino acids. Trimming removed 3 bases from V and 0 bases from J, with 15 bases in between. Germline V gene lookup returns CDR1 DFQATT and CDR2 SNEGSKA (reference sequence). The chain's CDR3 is CSARGGLRTSYEQYF. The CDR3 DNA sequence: TGCAGTGCTAGGGGGGGTCTACGGACCTCCTACGAGCAGTACTTC.